These 2 T cell receptor beta chains were all obtained from the same sample, sequenced in a study of identical twins. TCRdb reanalysed the 5' RACE reads using MiXCR and keeps one entry per CDR3 protein. The top ten clones hold 0.27% of a sample with roughly 1,500,000 distinct CDR3 sequences, about 31% of them seen once. Sequenced input: cord blood. These receptors came from a newborn girl in good health.

In its sample, this clonotype was seen many times. The rearrangement joins TRBV12-3 or TRBV12-4 to TRBJ1-2, with D maybe TRBD1 (6 bases). V lost 3 bases, J lost 1 base, and 12 bases lay in between. CDR3 size: 15 residues. The CDR3 is CASSLAGAGNYGYTF. CDR3 bases: TGTGCCAGCAGTTTGGCAGGGGCCGGTAACTATGGCTACACCTTC.

This clonotype was seen more than once but under ten times. CDR3 nucleotides: TGCAGTGCTAGAGGTCAGGGAAGGAGCACCTTC. Its protein is CSARGQGRSTF. The rearrangement uses TRBV20-1 and TRBJ1-2, with a weak D call TRBD1 (5 bases). CDR3 size: 11 residues. Germline V gene sequence: CDR1 DFQATT, CDR2 SNEGSKA (reference sequence). Trimming took off 1 base at V and 13 bases at J, with 13 bases between the two ends.